This T cell receptor beta chain was retrieved from a study of T cell repertoires in cytomegalovirus infection. Notes on the study in general: HLA-C-restricted CMV clonotypes gave the most frequent clonotype in two of eight donors.

This CDR3 contains 15 residues. The V gene lost 4 bases and the J gene lost 6 bases, with 16 bases spanning the gap. The V gene's germline CDR1 is SGHDN and CDR2 FVKESK. Concerning this clonotype: Antigen: not known.

Via MiXCR, TCRdb re-called the reads, giving one row per CDR3 protein. In the table there are roughly 320,000 distinct CDR3 sequences, around a tenth of which are singletons. Specimen: PBMCs. This sequence was found in a human donor in good health (CMV status not recorded). Some clones in this sample may be carry-over from other donors' samples. This chain connects TRBV14 to TRBJ2-1; tentatively, D is TRBD2 (6 bases). Here the CDR3 DNA reads TGTGCCAGCAGCCGGGACGTGGGAGGTCGCAATGAGCAGTTCTTC. Translated: CASSRDVGGRNEQFF.